This T cell receptor beta chain emerged from a study of blood T cell repertoires in COVID-19. In Seattle, patients joined the study during active infection and were tracked longitudinally. Germline V CDR1 and CDR2: LGHNA, YNFKEQ. V was cut by 4 bases and J by 7 bases, with 20 bases left in between. This CDR3 is built from 17 residues. Authors' analysis steps: Estimation of nucleated cell counts relied on the amplification of reference gene primers. This table comes from immunoSEQ multiplex PCR, and its TCRdb copy is limited to in-frame clones, with some not included. The V and J calls and clone size are taken from that table; D and trimming were inferred from the DNA. The top ten hold approximately 7% of the sample, which has approximately 25,000 clones, approximately 72% seen once.

Sequencing was done on a sample of peripheral blood. The rearrangement links TRBV4-2 to TRBJ1-6; D remains ambiguous. This clonotype was sampled from a man over 45 with COVID-19, enrolled during active disease. The CDR3 region is CASSRTTVSDSNSPLHF. In DNA, the CDR3 is TGTGCCAGCAGCCGTACAACAGTGTCCGATTCCAATTCACCCCTCCACTTT.